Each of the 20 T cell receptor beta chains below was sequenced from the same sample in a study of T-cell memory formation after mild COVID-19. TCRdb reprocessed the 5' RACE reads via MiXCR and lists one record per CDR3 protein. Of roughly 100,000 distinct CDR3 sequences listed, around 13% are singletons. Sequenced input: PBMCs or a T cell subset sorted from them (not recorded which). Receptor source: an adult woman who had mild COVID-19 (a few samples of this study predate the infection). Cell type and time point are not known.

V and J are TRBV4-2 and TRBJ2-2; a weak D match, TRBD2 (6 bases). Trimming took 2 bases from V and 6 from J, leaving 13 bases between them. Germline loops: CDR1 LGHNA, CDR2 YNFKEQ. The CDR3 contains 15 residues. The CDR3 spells CASSQWRDNPGELFF. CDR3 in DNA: TGTGCCAGCAGCCAATGGCGGGATAATCCCGGGGAGCTGTTTTTT.

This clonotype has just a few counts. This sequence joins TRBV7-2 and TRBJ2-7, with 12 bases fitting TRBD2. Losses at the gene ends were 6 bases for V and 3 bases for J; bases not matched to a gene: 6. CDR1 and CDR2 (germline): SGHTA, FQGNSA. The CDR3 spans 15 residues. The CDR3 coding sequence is TGTGCCAGCAGTTCGGGACTAGCGGGTTTCTACGAGCAGTACTTC. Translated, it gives CASSSGLAGFYEQYF.

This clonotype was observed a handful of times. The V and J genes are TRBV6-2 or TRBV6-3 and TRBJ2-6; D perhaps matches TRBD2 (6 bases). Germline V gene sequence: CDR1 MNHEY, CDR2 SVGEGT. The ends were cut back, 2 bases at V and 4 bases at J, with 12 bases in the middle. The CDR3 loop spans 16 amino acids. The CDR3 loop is CASSYGRGSGANVLTF. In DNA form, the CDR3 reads TGTGCCAGCAGTTACGGGCGGGGATCAGGGGCCAACGTCCTGACTTTC.

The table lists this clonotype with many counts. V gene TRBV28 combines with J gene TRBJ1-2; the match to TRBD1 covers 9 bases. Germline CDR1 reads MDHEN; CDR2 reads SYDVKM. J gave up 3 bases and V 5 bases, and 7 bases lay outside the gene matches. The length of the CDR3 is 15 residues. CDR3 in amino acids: CASSADRGVHYGYTF. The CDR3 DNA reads TGTGCCAGCAGTGCAGACAGGGGGGTTCACTATGGCTACACCTTC.

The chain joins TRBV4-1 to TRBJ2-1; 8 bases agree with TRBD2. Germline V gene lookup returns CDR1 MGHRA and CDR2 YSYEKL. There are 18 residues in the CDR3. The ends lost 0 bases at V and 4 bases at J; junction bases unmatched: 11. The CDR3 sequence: CASSQERERGMIYNEQFF. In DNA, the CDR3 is TGCGCCAGCAGCCAAGAAAGAGAGCGGGGGATGATTTACAATGAGCAGTTCTTC.

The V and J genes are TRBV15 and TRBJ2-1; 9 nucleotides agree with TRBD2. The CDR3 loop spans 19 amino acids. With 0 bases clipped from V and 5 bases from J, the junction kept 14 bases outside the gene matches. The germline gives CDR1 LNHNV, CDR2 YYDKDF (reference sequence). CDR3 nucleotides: TGTGCCACCAGCAGAGATCATCTAGCGGGACAACCCCCGAACAATGAGCAGTTCTTC. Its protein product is CATSRDHLAGQPPNNEQFF.

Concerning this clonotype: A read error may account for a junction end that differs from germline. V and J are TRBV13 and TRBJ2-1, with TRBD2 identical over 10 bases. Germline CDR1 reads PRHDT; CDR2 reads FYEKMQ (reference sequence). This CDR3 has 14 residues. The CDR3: CSSSWTSGHNEQFF. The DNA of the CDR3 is TGTTCCAGCAGCTGGACTAGCGGACACAATGAGCAGTTCTTC. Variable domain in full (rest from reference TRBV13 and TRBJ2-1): AAGVIQSPRHLIKEKRETATLKCYPIPRHDTVYWYQQGPGQDPQFLISFYEKMQSDKGSIPDRFSAQQFSDYHSELNMSSLELGDSALYFCSSSWTSGHNEQFFGPGTRLTVL.

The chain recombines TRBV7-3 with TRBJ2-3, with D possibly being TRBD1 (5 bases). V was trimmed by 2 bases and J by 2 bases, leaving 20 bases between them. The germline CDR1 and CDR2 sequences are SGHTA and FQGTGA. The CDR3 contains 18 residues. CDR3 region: CASSLGRGGILPTDTQYF. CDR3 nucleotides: TGTGCCAGCAGCTTAGGAAGGGGTGGCATTCTACCCACAGATACGCAGTATTTT.

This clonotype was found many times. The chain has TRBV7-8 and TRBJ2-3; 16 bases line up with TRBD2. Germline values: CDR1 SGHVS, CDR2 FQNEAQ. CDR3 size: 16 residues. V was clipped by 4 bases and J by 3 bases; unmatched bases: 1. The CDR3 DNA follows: TGTGCCAGCAGCTCGGGACTAGCGGGGGGGACAGATACGCAGTATTTT. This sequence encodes CASSSGLAGGTDTQYF.

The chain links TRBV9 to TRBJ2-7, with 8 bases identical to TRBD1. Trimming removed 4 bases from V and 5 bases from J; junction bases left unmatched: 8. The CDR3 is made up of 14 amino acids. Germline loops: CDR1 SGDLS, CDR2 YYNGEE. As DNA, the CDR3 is TGTGCCAGCAGCCCGACAGGGGCCGGGCACGAGCAGTACTTC. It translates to CASSPTGAGHEQYF.

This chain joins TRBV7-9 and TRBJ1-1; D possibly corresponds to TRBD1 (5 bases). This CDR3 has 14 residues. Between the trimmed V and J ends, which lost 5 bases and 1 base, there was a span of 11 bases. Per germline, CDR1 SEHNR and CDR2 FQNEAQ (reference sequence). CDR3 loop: CASSGAGTNTEAFF. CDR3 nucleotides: TGTGCCAGCAGCGGCGCAGGGACGAACACTGAAGCTTTCTTT.

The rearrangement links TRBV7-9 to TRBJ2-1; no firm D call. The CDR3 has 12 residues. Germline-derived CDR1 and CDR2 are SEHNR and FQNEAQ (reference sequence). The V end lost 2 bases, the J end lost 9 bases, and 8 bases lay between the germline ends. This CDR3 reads CASSLSPFEQFF. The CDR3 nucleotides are TGTGCCAGCAGCTTAAGCCCCTTTGAGCAGTTCTTC.

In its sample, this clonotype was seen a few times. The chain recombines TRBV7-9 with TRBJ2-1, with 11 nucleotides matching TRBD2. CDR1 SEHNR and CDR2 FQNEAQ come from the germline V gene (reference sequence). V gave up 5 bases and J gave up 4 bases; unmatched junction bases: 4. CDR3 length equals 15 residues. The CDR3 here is CASSVLAGGYNEQFF. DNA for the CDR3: TGTGCCAGCAGCGTTCTAGCGGGGGGATACAATGAGCAGTTCTTC.

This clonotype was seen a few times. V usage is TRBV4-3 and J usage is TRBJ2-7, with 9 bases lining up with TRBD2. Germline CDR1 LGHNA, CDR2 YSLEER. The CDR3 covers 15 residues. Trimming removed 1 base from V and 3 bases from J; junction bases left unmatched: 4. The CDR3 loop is CASSQGTSEFYEQYF. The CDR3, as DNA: TGCGCCAGCAGCCAAGGGACTAGCGAGTTCTACGAGCAGTACTTC.

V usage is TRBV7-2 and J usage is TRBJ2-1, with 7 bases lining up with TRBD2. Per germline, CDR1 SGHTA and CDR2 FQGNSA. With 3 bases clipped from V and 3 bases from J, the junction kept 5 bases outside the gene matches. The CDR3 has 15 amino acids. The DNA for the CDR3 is TGTGCCAGCAGCTTGGGACTAAGCTACTACAATGAGCAGTTCTTC. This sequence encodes CASSLGLSYYNEQFF. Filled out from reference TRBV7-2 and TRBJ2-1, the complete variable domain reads GAGVSQSPSNKVTEKGKDVELRCDPISGHTALYWYRQSLGQGLEFLIYFQGNSAPDKSGLPSDRFSAERTGGSVSTLTIQRTQQEDSAVYLCASSLGLSYYNEQFFGPGTRLTVL.

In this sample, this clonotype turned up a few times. As DNA, the CDR3 is TGCACTGTGGGCGTATTGAACACTGAAGCTTTCTTT. Its protein product is CTVGVLNTEAFF. This chain joins TRBV29-1 and TRBJ1-1; D unclear. CDR1 and CDR2 (germline): SQVTM, ANQGSEA. This CDR3 is built from 12 residues.

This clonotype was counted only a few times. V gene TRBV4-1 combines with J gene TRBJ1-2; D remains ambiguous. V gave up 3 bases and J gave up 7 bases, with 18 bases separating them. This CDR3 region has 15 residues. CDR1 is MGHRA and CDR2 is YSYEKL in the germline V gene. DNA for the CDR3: TGCGCCAGCAGCCACGATAATGTGGGTGTTGGTGGCTACACCTTC. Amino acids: CASSHDNVGVGGYTF.

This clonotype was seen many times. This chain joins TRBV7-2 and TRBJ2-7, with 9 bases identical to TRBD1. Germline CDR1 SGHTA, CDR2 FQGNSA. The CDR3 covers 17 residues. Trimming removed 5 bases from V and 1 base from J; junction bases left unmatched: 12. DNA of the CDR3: TGTGCCAGCAGCACGCGTGGGGCGGGACAGGGTTCCTACGAGCAGTACTTC. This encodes CASSTRGAGQGSYEQYF. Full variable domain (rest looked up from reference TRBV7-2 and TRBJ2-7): GAGVSQSPSNKVTEKGKDVELRCDPISGHTALYWYRQSLGQGLEFLIYFQGNSAPDKSGLPSDRFSAERTGGSVSTLTIQRTQQEDSAVYLCASSTRGAGQGSYEQYFGPGTRLTVT.

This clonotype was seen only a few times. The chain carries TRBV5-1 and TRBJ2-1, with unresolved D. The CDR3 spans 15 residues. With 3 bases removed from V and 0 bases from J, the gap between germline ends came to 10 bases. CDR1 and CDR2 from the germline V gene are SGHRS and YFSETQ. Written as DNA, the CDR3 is TGCGCCAGCAGCTGGGCACAGAGCTCCTACAATGAGCAGTTCTTC. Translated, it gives CASSWAQSSYNEQFF.

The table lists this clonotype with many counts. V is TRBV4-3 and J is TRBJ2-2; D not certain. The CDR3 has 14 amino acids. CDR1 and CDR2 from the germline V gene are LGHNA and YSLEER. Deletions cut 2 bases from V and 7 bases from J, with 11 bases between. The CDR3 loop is CASSQNPRGGELFF. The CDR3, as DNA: TGCGCCAGCAGCCAAAACCCCAGAGGCGGGGAGCTGTTTTTT.